Listed below are T cell receptor beta chains from one sample, sequenced in a study of T cell changes during pregnancy in multiple sclerosis. The data were produced by immunoSEQ multiplex PCR, yet TCRdb's version contains in-frame clones alone and is incomplete. The table includes about 110,000 clones, around 92% detected once. This specimen consisted of peripheral blood, obtained in the third trimester of pregnancy. These receptors were collected from a female donor in good health, enrolled as a control in a pregnancy study. The CDR3 runs from the conserved cysteine through the conserved F or W. The D gene is left open where the match is weak. Expanded clones get a size class; other rows say once, few or many, or leave the size out.

TRBV19	TRBJ1-5	TRBD1	.	TGTGCCAGTAGTATTTGGGACAGTAGCAATCAGCCCCAGCATTTT	CASSIWDSSNQPQHF
TRBV5-1	TRBJ2-7	TRBD1	.	TGCGCCAGCAGCTTTGGAACAGGGGACTCCTACGAGCAGTACTTC	CASSFGTGDSYEQYF
TRBV9	TRBJ2-2	.	few	TGTGCCAGCAGCGTCGCAGGGCAGAACACCGGGGAGCTGTTTTTT	CASSVAGQNTGELFF
TRBV7-2	TRBJ2-2	TRBD2	.	TGTGCCAGCAGCAAAGCTAGCGGGGGGGCGTCAACCGGGGAGCTGTTTTTT	CASSKASGGASTGELFF
TRBV19	TRBJ1-5	.	.	TGTGCCAGTAGTACCGGGTGGAACAATCAGCCCCAGCATTTT	CASSTGWNNQPQHF
TRBV7-9	TRBJ2-1	TRBD1	.	TGTGCCAGCAGCTTATCTCACAGGGGCTACAATGAGCAGTTCTTC	CASSLSHRGYNEQFF
TRBV2	TRBJ1-1	TRBD1	.	TGTGCCAGCAGGGGGACAGCGAACACTGAAGCTTTCTTT	CASRGTANTEAFF
TRBV7-3	TRBJ2-2	TRBD2	.	TGTGCCAGCAGACAATCGGGACTAGCTCACACCGGGGAGCTGTTTTTT	CASRQSGLAHTGELFF
TRBV18	TRBJ2-7	.	once	TGTGCCAGCTCACACGAGAGTTACGAGCAGTACTTC	CASSHESYEQYF
TRBV9	TRBJ1-6	.	.	TGTGCCAGCAGCGTAGCTGGCGGAAATTCACCCCTCCACTTT	CASSVAGGNSPLHF
TRBV11-3	TRBJ2-5	.	.	TGTGCCAGCAGCTTAGAGGCGGGGGCGCTGGGGACCCAGTACTTC	CASSLEAGALGTQYF
TRBV9	TRBJ1-4	TRBD1	.	TGTGCCAGCAGCGTAGGACAGGGTAATGAAAAACTGTTTTTT	CASSVGQGNEKLFF
TRBV7-8	TRBJ1-2	.	.	TGTGCCAGCAGCTTCGCTCTCCTTGGAACAGGCTATGGCTACACCTTC	CASSFALLGTGYGYTF
TRBV2	TRBJ1-4	.	.	TGTGCCAGCAGTCTCGGGACTCGCGAAAAACTGTTTTTT	CASSLGTREKLFF
TRBV7-9	TRBJ1-1	.	.	TGTGCCAGCAGCTCGACTTATGGGGGGGAAGCTTTCTTT	CASSSTYGGEAFF
TRBV5-5	TRBJ1-1	.	.	TGTGCCAGCAGCTTGCCGGGGAACACTGAAGCTTTCTTT	CASSLPGNTEAFF
TRBV7-9	TRBJ1-5	TRBD1	.	TGTGCCAGCAGCTTAGGGGATACAGGGGGCAATCAGCCCCAGCATTTT	CASSLGDTGGNQPQHF
TRBV7-2	TRBJ2-2	TRBD2	.	TGTGCCAGCAGCTTACGGGGGGGGCCGCACACCGGGGAGCTGTTTTTT	CASSLRGGPHTGELFF
TRBV6-1	TRBJ2-2	.	.	TGTGCCAGCAGTGAAGCCGGTTGGCAAGGGGCCGGGGAGCTGTTTTTT	CASSEAGWQGAGELFF
TRBV18	TRBJ1-2	TRBD1	.	TGTGCCAGCTCACCGCTGGGGCCAGGGGGCTCCCATGGCTACACCTTC	CASSPLGPGGSHGYTF
TRBV4-1	TRBJ2-1	TRBD1	.	TGCGCCAGCAGCCTCCTGGGGTTGACAGGGGGCTCCTACAATGAGCAGTTCTTC	CASSLLGLTGGSYNEQFF
TRBV5-6	TRBJ2-4	.	.	TGTGCCAGCAGCTTCTACGGAGCCAAAAACATTCAGTACTTC	CASSFYGAKNIQYF
TRBV5-6	TRBJ2-5	TRBD1	.	TGTGCCAGCAGGACGACAGGGGAAGAAGAGACCCAGTACTTC	CASRTTGEEETQYF
TRBV4-3	TRBJ1-4	.	.	TGCGCCAGCAGCCAAGATATGTTTGTGCGTCTCCGAGAAAAACTGTTTTTT	CASSQDMFVRLREKLFF
TRBV4-2	TRBJ2-2	.	few	TGTGCCAGCAGCTACAAGGGTACAGGTCTATCCGGGGAGCTGTTTTTT	CASSYKGTGLSGELFF
TRBV30	TRBJ1-1	.	.	TGTGCCTGGAGTGTACGTTGGTCAGGCACTGAAGCTTTCTTT	CAWSVRWSGTEAFF
TRBV5-1	TRBJ1-1	.	.	TGCGCCAGCAGCTTGAAAACAGGGAGATTTTCGGACACTGAAGCTTTCTTT	CASSLKTGRFSDTEAFF